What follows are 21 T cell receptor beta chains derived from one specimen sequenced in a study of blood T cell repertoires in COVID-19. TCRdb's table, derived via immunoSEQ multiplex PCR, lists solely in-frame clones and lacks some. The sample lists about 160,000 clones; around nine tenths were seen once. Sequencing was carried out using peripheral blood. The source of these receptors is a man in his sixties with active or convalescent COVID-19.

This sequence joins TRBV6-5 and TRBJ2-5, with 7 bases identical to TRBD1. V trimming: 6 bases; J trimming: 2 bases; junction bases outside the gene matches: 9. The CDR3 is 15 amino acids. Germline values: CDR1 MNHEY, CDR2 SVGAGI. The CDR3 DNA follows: TGTGCCAGCAGCTCCGGACAGGCTGGACAAGAGACCCAGTACTTC. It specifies CASSSGQAGQETQYF.

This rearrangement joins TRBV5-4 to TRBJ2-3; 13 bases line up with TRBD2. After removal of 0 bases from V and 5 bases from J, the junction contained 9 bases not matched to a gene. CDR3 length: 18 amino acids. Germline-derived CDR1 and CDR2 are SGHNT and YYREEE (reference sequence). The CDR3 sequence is CASSLGGLAGEFQDTQYF. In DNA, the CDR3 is TGTGCCAGCAGCTTGGGCGGACTAGCGGGAGAATTTCAAGATACGCAGTATTTT.

CDR3 in amino acids: CASSERGLSNQPQHF. Here the CDR3 DNA reads TGTGCCAGCAGTGAAAGGGGATTGAGCAATCAGCCCCAGCATTTT. The chain links TRBV2 to TRBJ1-5; weak D call: TRBD1 (5 bases). CDR3 size: 15 residues. The V and J ends lost 2 bases and 1 base respectively, with 9 bases between them. The V gene's germline CDR1 is SNHLY and CDR2 FYNNEI. The full variable domain, completed using reference TRBV2 and TRBJ1-5, is EPEVTQTPSHQVTQMGQEVILRCVPISNHLYFYWYRQILGQKVEFLVSFYNNEISEKSEIFDDQFSVERPDGSNFTLKIRSTKLEDSAMYFCASSERGLSNQPQHFGDGTRLSIL.

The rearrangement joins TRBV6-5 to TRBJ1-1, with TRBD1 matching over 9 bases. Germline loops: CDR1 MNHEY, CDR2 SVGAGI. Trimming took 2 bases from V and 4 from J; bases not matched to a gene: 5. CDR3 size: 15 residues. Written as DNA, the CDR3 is TGTGCCAGCAGTTACGGGGGACAGGGTCGCACTGAAGCTTTCTTT. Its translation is CASSYGGQGRTEAFF.

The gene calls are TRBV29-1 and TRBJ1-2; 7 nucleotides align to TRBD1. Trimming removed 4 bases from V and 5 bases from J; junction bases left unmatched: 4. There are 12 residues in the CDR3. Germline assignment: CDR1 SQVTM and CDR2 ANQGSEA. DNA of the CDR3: TGCAGCGTTGTGTCGACAGGGTATGGCTACACCTTC. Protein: CSVVSTGYGYTF. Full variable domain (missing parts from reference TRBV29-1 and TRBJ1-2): SAVISQKPSRDICQRGTSLTIQCQVDSQVTMMFWYRQQPGQSLTLIATANQGSEATYESGFVIDKFPISRPNLTFSTLTVSNMSPEDSSIYLCSVVSTGYGYTFGSGTRLTVV.

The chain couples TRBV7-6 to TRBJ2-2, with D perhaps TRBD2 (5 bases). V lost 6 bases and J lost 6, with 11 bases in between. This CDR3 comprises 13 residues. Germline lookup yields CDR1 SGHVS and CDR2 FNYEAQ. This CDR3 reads CASSSEVPGELFF. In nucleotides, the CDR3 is TGTGCCAGCAGTTCGGAGGTCCCCGGGGAGCTGTTTTTT.

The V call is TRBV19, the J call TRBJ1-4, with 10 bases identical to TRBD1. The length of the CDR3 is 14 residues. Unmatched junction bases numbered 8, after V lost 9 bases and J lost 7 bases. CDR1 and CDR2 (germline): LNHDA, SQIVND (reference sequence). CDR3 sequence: CASYPGTGAEKLFF. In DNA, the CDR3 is TGTGCCAGCTATCCCGGGACAGGGGCTGAAAAACTGTTTTTT.

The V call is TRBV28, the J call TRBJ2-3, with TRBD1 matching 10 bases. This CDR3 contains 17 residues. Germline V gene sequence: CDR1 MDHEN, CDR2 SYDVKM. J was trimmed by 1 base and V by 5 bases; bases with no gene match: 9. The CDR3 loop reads CASSPFTGTGGTDTQYF. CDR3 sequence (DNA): TGTGCCAGCAGTCCATTCACGGGGACAGGGGGCACAGATACGCAGTATTTT.

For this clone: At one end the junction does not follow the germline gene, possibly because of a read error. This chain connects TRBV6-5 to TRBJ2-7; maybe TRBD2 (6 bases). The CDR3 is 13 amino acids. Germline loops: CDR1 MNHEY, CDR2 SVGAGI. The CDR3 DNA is TGTGCCAGCAGTTACCTGACTAGAGGGGATATGAACTTC. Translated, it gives CASSYLTRGDMNF.

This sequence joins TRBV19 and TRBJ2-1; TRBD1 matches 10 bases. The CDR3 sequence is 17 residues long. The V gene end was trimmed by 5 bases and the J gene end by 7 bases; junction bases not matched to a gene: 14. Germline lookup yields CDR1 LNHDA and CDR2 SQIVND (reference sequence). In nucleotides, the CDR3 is TGTGCCAGTAGTTACGCCCACGGGACAGGGGTATCGAATGAGCAGTTCTTC. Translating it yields CASSYAHGTGVSNEQFF.

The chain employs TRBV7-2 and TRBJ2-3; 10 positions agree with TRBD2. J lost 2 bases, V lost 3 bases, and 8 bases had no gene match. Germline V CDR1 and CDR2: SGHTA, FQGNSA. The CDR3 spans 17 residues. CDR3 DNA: TGTGCCAGCAGCTTGGGCCCGGGACTAGCGTACACAGATACGCAGTATTTT. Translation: CASSLGPGLAYTDTQYF.

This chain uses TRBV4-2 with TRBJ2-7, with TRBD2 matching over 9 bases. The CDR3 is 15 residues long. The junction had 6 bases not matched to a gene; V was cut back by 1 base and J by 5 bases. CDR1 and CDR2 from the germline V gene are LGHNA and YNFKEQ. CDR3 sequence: CASSQVSGSSDEQYF. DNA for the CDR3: TGTGCCAGCAGCCAAGTTAGCGGGAGTAGCGACGAGCAGTACTTC.

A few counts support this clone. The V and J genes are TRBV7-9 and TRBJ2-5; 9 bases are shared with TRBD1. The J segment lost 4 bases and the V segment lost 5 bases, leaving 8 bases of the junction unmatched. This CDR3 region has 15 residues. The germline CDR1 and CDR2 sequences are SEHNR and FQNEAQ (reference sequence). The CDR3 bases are TGTGCCAGCAGCCCACAGGGGGCGGAAGGAGAGACCCAGTACTTC. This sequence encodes CASSPQGAEGETQYF.

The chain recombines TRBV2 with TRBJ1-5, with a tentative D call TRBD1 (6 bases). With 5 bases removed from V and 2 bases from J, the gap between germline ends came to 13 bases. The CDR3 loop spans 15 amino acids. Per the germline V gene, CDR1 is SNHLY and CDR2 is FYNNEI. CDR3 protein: CASSIGGYGNQPQHF. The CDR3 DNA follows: TGTGCCAGCAGTATAGGGGGTTATGGCAATCAGCCCCAGCATTTT.

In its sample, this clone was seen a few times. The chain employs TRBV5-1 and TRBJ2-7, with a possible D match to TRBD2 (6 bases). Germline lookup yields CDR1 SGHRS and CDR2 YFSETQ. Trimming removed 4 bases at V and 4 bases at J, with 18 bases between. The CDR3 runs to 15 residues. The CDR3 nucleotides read TGCGCCAGCAGCCCTGGACTAACGGGGATTTACGAGCAGTACTTC. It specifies CASSPGLTGIYEQYF. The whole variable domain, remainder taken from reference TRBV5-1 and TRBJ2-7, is KAGVTQTPRYLIKTRGQQVTLSCSPISGHRSVSWYQQTPGQGLQFLFEYFSETQRNKGNFPGRFSGRQFSNSRSEMNVSTLELGDSALYLCASSPGLTGIYEQYFGPGTRLTVT.

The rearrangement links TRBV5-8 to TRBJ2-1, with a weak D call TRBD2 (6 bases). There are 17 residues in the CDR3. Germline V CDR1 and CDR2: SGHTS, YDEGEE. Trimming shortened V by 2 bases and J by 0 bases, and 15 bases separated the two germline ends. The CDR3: CASSFGGTLSSYNEQFF. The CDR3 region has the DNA TGTGCCAGCAGCTTCGGGGGAACCCTGAGCTCCTACAATGAGCAGTTCTTC. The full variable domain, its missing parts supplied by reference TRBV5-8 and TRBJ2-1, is EAGVTQSPTHLIKTRGQQATLRCSPISGHTSVYWYQQALGLGLQFLLWYDEGEERNRGNFPPRFSGRQFPNYSSELNVNALELEDSALYLCASSFGGTLSSYNEQFFGPGTRLTVL.

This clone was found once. CDR3: CASSQDPIGYTF. The CDR3 nucleotides are TGTGCCAGCAGCCAAGATCCAATCGGCTACACCTTC. The gene calls are TRBV14 and TRBJ1-2; the D is unclear. V dropped 0 bases and J dropped 8 bases, with 7 bases sitting between them. This CDR3 has 12 residues. CDR1 SGHDN and CDR2 FVKESK come from the germline V gene.

In DNA, the CDR3 is TGCGCCAGCAGTACAAGGGACACAGACTACGAGCAGTACTTC. This sequence encodes CASSTRDTDYEQYF. The chain uses TRBV5-1 and TRBJ2-7, with D perhaps matching TRBD1 (6 bases). Germline CDR1 reads SGHRS; CDR2 reads YFSETQ. This CDR3 is built from 14 residues. Trimming took 5 bases from V and 3 from J, leaving 15 bases between them.

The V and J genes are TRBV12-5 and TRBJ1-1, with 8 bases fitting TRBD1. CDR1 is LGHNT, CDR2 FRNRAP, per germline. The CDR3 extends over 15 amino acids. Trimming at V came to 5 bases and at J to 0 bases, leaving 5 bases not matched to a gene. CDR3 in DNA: TGTGCTAGTGGTCTTCCAGGGGGCATGAACACTGAAGCTTTCTTT. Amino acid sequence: CASGLPGGMNTEAFF.

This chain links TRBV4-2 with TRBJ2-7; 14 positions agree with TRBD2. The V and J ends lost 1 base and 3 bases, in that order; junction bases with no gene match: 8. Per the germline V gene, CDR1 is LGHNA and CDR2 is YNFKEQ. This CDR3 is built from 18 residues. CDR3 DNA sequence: TGTGCCAGCAGCCAAGCTCCCCCCGGGACTAGCGGGAGCTACGAGCAGTACTTC. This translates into CASSQAPPGTSGSYEQYF.

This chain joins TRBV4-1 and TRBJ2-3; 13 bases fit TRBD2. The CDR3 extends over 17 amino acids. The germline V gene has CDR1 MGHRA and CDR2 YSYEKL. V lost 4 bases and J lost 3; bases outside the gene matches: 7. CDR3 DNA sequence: TGCGCCAGCAGCCCCCCACTAGCGGGAGGGGGGACAGATACGCAGTATTTT. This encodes CASSPPLAGGGTDTQYF.